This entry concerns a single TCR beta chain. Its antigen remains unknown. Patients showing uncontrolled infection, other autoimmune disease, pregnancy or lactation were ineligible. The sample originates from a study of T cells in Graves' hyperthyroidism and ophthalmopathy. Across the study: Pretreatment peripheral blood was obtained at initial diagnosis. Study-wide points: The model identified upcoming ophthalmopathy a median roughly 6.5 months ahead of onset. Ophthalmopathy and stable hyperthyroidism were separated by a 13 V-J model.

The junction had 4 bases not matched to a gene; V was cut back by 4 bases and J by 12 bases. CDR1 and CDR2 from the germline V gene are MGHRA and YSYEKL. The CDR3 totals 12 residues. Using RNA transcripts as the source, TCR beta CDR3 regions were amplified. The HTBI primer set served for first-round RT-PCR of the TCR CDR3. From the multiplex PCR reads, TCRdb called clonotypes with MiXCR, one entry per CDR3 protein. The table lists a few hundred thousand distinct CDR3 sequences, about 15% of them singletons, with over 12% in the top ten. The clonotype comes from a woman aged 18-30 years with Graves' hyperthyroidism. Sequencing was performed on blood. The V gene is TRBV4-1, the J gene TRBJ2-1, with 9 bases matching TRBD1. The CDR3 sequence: CASSPGQGRQFF. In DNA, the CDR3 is TGCGCCAGCAGCCCGGGACAGGGAAGGCAGTTCTTC.